This entry lists 19 T cell receptor beta chains sequenced from one sample in a study of blood T cell repertoires in COVID-19. Profiling relied on immunoSEQ multiplex PCR, and the TCRdb table lists in-frame clones only, not all of them. This repertoire shows about 160,000 clones, 60% to 85% found once; its top ten account for roughly 8.4%. The sample taken for sequencing was peripheral blood. The receptors here all came from a man in his 60s with acute or convalescent COVID-19.

There are a few counts of this clone. The chain joins TRBV6-5 to TRBJ1-3; D call uncertain. The CDR3 contains 12 residues. In germline, CDR1 is MNHEY, CDR2 SVGAGI. V shed 6 bases and J shed 4 bases, with 7 bases lying between them. CDR3 sequence: CASRAGGNTIYF. CDR3 in DNA: TGTGCCAGCAGGGCAGGCGGAAACACCATATATTTT.

CDR3 sequence: CAWSGQGLDNSPLHF. As DNA, the CDR3 is TGTGCCTGGAGTGGACAGGGCCTTGATAATTCACCCCTCCACTTT. J is TRBJ1-6 and V is TRBV30; 7 bases align to TRBD1. After removal of 1 base from V and 5 bases from J, the junction contained 5 bases not matched to a gene. The CDR3 extends over 15 amino acids. Germline loops: CDR1 GTSNPN, CDR2 SVGIG (reference sequence).

The chain has TRBV29-1 and TRBJ1-1, with 7 bases lining up with TRBD1. The J segment lost 6 bases and the V segment lost 4 bases, leaving 2 bases of the junction unmatched. Germline CDR1 and CDR2: SQVTM and ANQGSEA. This CDR3 region has 11 residues. CDR3 region: CSVGDRPEAFF. The CDR3 nucleotides read TGCAGCGTTGGGGACAGACCTGAAGCTTTCTTT.

CDR3 sequence reads: CASSSGTGRQSPLHF. CDR3 in DNA: TGTGCCAGCAGTTCCGGGACAGGTCGTCAATCACCCCTCCACTTT. The chain employs TRBV2 and TRBJ1-6, with 8 bases aligning to TRBD1. The length of the CDR3 is 15 residues. Trimming took 5 bases from V and 10 from J; bases not matched to a gene: 10. Germline CDR1 reads SNHLY; CDR2 reads FYNNEI.

The V gene is TRBV10-3, the J gene TRBJ1-6; TRBD1 is a possible D gene (5 bases). Trimming took off 2 bases at V and 7 bases at J, with 12 bases between the two ends. The CDR3 contains 15 residues. Germline CDR1 and CDR2: ENHRY and SYGVKD. This CDR3 reads CAISEKGAGNSPLHF. The CDR3 DNA follows: TGTGCCATCAGTGAGAAAGGGGCGGGGAATTCACCCCTCCACTTT.

In its sample, this clone was seen a few times. This chain joins TRBV4-2 and TRBJ2-7; 11 nucleotides line up with TRBD1. V shed 2 bases and J 5 bases; nucleotides not matched to a gene: 14. CDR1 and CDR2 from the germline V gene are LGHNA and YNFKEQ. The CDR3 is made up of 18 amino acids. The CDR3 bases are TGTGCCAGCAGCCAAAACTCATTCGGACAGGGGGCTATCGACGAGCAGTACTTC. It yields the protein CASSQNSFGQGAIDEQYF.

The CDR3 here is CASSSRVGDDEQYF. CDR3 sequence (DNA): TGCGCCAGCAGCTCGCGCGTAGGGGATGACGAGCAGTACTTC. This rearrangement joins TRBV5-1 to TRBJ2-7; weak D call: TRBD1 (5 bases). The CDR3 spans 14 residues. Trimming removed 3 bases at V and 5 bases at J, with 15 bases between. CDR1 SGHRS and CDR2 YFSETQ come from the germline V gene.

The chain links TRBV2 to TRBJ2-2, with TRBD2 identical over 7 bases. Germline CDR1 is SNHLY and CDR2 is FYNNEI. The CDR3 has 13 amino acids. V lost 6 bases, J lost 7 bases, and 5 bases stayed unmatched. CDR3 sequence: CASSGGYFGELFF. DNA of the CDR3: TGTGCCAGCAGCGGGGGGTACTTCGGGGAGCTGTTTTTT.

Worth noting for this clone: Other nucleotide sequences in the sample specify the same CDR3. The chain couples TRBV25-1 to TRBJ2-7, with D possibly being TRBD2 (6 bases). V was shortened by 6 bases and J by 1 base, with 10 bases between the two germline ends. CDR1 is MGHDK and CDR2 is SYGVNS in the germline V gene. The CDR3 runs 13 residues. This chain's CDR3 is CASSRRGSYEQYF. The CDR3 region has the DNA TGTGCCAGCAGCAGGAGGGGATCCTACGAGCAGTACTTC.

V is TRBV5-1 and J is TRBJ2-7; 9 bases are shared with TRBD1. This CDR3 has 16 amino acids. V gave up 0 bases and J gave up 1 base; unmatched junction bases: 5. Germline lookup yields CDR1 SGHRS and CDR2 YFSETQ. CDR3 in amino acids: CASSLARGQGSYEQYF. The CDR3 region has the DNA TGCGCCAGCAGCTTGGCCAGGGGACAGGGTTCCTACGAGCAGTACTTC.

This clone was seen a single time. The chain couples TRBV4-1 to TRBJ2-7; D unclear. Per the germline V gene, CDR1 is MGHRA and CDR2 is YSYEKL. The CDR3 contains 15 residues. V lost 4 bases, J lost 1 base, and 14 bases lay in between. The CDR3 DNA follows: TGCGCCAGCAGCCGCGTCATTAGTCAATCCTACGAGCAGTACTTC. It is translated as CASSRVISQSYEQYF.

The CDR3 coding sequence is TGTGCCAGCAACCCGACAGGCCCCAACACCGGGGAGCTGTTTTTT. Translated: CASNPTGPNTGELFF. The chain is built from TRBV6-5 and TRBJ2-2; tentative D call: TRBD1 (6 bases). CDR1 is MNHEY and CDR2 is SVGAGI in the germline V gene. This CDR3 contains 15 residues. Trimming shortened V by 7 bases and J by 2 bases, and 14 bases separated the two germline ends.

The chain carries TRBV6-5 and TRBJ1-1; D unclear. The V gene's germline CDR1 is MNHEY and CDR2 SVGAGI. The CDR3 extends over 13 amino acids. V lost 5 bases and J 3 bases, leaving 10 bases between the germline ends. The CDR3 reads CASSPSGYTEAFF. Here the CDR3 DNA reads TGTGCCAGCAGTCCATCAGGTTACACTGAAGCTTTCTTT.

This rearrangement joins TRBV3-1 (or the pseudogene TRBV3-2) to TRBJ1-1; D is uncertain. Germline CDR1 is LGHDT and CDR2 is YNNKEL (reference sequence). This CDR3 contains 13 residues. The ends were cut back, 4 bases at V and 4 bases at J, with 10 bases in the middle. This chain's CDR3 is CASSRQVGTEAFF. For the CDR3, the DNA is TGTGCCAGCAGCCGTCAGGTGGGCACTGAAGCTTTCTTT.

The CDR3 DNA follows: TGTGCCTGGAGTGTACCAAGGGGAACCTACAATGAGCAGTTCTTC. This gives the protein CAWSVPRGTYNEQFF. The chain carries TRBV30 and TRBJ2-1, with a possible D match to TRBD1 (5 bases). The CDR3 sequence is 15 residues long. The V gene lost 0 bases and the J gene lost 2 bases, with 11 bases spanning the gap. Germline V lookup: CDR1 GTSNPN, CDR2 SVGIG (reference sequence).

The chain carries TRBV24-1 and TRBJ2-7; D gene uncertain. Germline V gene sequence: CDR1 KGHDR, CDR2 SFDVKD. The CDR3 contains 11 residues. The germline V and J ends were trimmed by 3 bases and 4 bases, with 3 bases remaining between them. CDR3 loop: CATSDLYEQYF. Written as DNA, the CDR3 is TGTGCCACCAGTGATCTTTACGAGCAGTACTTC.

As DNA, the CDR3 is TGTGCCTGGACTCCGGGATACGAGAATGGCTACACCTTC. This translates into CAWTPGYENGYTF. V gene TRBV30 combines with J gene TRBJ1-2; D unclear. Germline V gene sequence: CDR1 GTSNPN, CDR2 SVGIG (reference sequence). V was pared by 4 bases and J by 6 bases, with 15 bases between. This CDR3 spans 13 amino acids.

V and J are TRBV7-9 and TRBJ2-3; weak D call: TRBD2 (7 bases). The ends were cut back, 4 bases at V and 3 bases at J, with 14 bases in the middle. The CDR3 length is 15 residues. Looked up from germline, CDR1 is SEHNR and CDR2 is FQNEAQ (reference sequence). The CDR3 reads CASSYPGGRTDTQYF. In DNA form, the CDR3 reads TGTGCCAGCAGCTACCCCGGGGGGCGGACAGATACGCAGTATTTT. Looking up the rest from reference TRBV7-9 and TRBJ2-3 gives the full variable domain: DTGVSQNPRHKITKRGQNVTFRCDPISEHNRLYWYRQTLGQGPEFLTYFQNEAQLEKSRLLSDRFSAERPKGSFSTLEIQRTEQGDSAMYLCASSYPGGRTDTQYFGPGTRLTVL.

The chain links TRBV14 to TRBJ1-1; weak D call: TRBD1 (6 bases). Germline lookup yields CDR1 SGHDN and CDR2 FVKESK. The CDR3 has 14 amino acids. Trimming removed 2 bases at V and 7 bases at J, with 14 bases between. The CDR3 bases are TGTGCCAGCAGCCAACTAGCAGGGGCCCTTGAAGCTTTCTTT. It codes for CASSQLAGALEAFF.